This entry lists 13 T cell receptor beta chains sequenced from one sample in a study of PD-1 blockade in classical Hodgkin lymphoma. Assay used: immunoSEQ multiplex PCR; TCRdb lists only in-frame clones, some missing. The table has roughly 40,000 clones, approximately 87% seen once. Every patient relapsed after autologous stem cell transplantation, and brentuximab vedotin exposure varied. The sequencing here drew on peripheral blood mononuclear cells (PBMCs), taken at baseline. The receptors were gathered from a human donor with classical Hodgkin lymphoma.

The table lists this clone with a few counts. The genes are TRBV7-7 and TRBJ1-1; no clear D gene. V was shortened by 1 base and J by 5 bases, with 8 bases between the two germline ends. CDR3 size: 13 residues. Germline V gives CDR1 SSHAT, CDR2 FNYEAQ (reference sequence). The CDR3 nucleotides read TGTGCCAGCAGCTTAGAACGGGGAACTGAAGCTTTCTTT. It codes for CASSLERGTEAFF.

Turning to this clone: Other DNA sequences in this sample translate to the same CDR3. The gene calls are TRBV9 and TRBJ2-2; unclear D gene. CDR1 is SGDLS, CDR2 YYNGEE, per germline. The V and J ends lost 4 bases and 2 bases respectively, with 3 bases between them. There are 12 residues in the CDR3. CDR3 sequence reads: CASSLNTGELFF. The CDR3 bases are TGTGCCAGCAGCTTAAACACCGGGGAGCTGTTTTTT.

V gene TRBV11-3 combines with J gene TRBJ2-6; 9 nucleotides line up with TRBD1. Germline CDR1 SGHNT, CDR2 YENEEA. Unmatched junction bases numbered 8, after V lost 5 bases and J lost 0 bases. This CDR3 contains 18 residues. CDR3: CASSNPGQGSSGANVLTF. The CDR3 DNA is TGTGCCAGCAGCAACCCGGGACAGGGAAGCTCTGGGGCCAACGTCCTGACTTTC. The entire variable domain, with the rest obtained from reference TRBV11-3 and TRBJ2-6, is as follows: EAGVVQSPRYKIIEKKQPVAFWCNPISGHNTLYWYLQNLGQGPELLIRYENEEAVDDSQLPKDRFSAERLKGVDSTLKIQPAELGDSAVYLCASSNPGQGSSGANVLTFGAGSRLTVL.

J is TRBJ2-7 and V is TRBV19; TRBD2 matches at 14 bases. There are 15 residues in the CDR3. CDR1 is LNHDA and CDR2 is SQIVND in the germline V gene (reference sequence). The V and J ends lost 0 bases and 5 bases, in that order; junction bases with no gene match: 0. The CDR3 region has the DNA TGTGCCAGTAGTATAGAGGGACTAGCGGGGGACGAGCAGTACTTC. It translates to CASSIEGLAGDEQYF.

This clone was recorded a few times. The chain employs TRBV9 and TRBJ1-5; a possible D gene is TRBD1 (5 bases). Trimming pared 3 bases from V and 7 bases from J, leaving 20 bases between. The CDR3 covers 16 residues. Germline V gene data show CDR1 as SGDLS and CDR2 as YYNGEE. For the CDR3, the DNA is TGTGCCAGCAGCGACCCGAGGAGGGGCCGGAGGCAGCCCCAGCATTTT. Translated, it gives CASSDPRRGRRQPQHF.

The V gene is TRBV5-1, the J gene TRBJ1-3, with D unresolved. V gave up 5 bases and J gave up 0 bases, with 15 bases separating them. CDR1 and CDR2 from the germline V gene are SGHRS and YFSETQ. The CDR3 loop spans 16 amino acids. The CDR3 sequence: CASSWSPGDSGNTIYF. CDR3 sequence (DNA): TGCGCCAGCAGTTGGTCCCCGGGCGACTCTGGAAACACCATATATTTT.

The CDR3 coding sequence is TGTGCTAGTAAGGGGGCGGTTGATACGCAGTATTTT. It yields the protein CASKGAVDTQYF. The genes are TRBV12-5 and TRBJ2-3; 7 bases line up with TRBD1. CDR3 length: 12 residues. Germline V gene sequence: CDR1 LGHNT, CDR2 FRNRAP. J lost 6 bases, V lost 8 bases, and 5 bases had no gene match.

The chain links TRBV4-3 to TRBJ2-7; TRBD1 matches at 9 bases. The CDR3 has 17 residues. In germline, CDR1 is LGHNA, CDR2 YSLEER. Trimming cost V 6 bases and J 0 bases; bases outside gene matches: 12. CDR3 sequence reads: CASSRDRVELGSYEQYF. The CDR3 region has the DNA TGCGCCAGCAGTCGGGACAGGGTAGAGTTGGGCTCCTACGAGCAGTACTTC.

On this clone: At one of its ends the junction is not consistent with the germline gene, which may arise from a read error. This chain uses TRBV2 with TRBJ1-1; unclear D gene. Germline CDR1 reads SNHLY; CDR2 reads FYNNEI. The CDR3 has 12 amino acids. CDR3 bases: TGTGCCAGCGGGCAGGCCCGGTCAGATCGGTCCTTT. Translated, it gives CASGQARSDRSF.

This clone has just one count. V gene TRBV5-1 combines with J gene TRBJ1-1; tentatively, D is TRBD1 (5 bases). Trimming stripped 4 bases from V and 0 bases from J, with 7 bases between. This CDR3 region has 13 residues. From germline, CDR1 is SGHRS and CDR2 YFSETQ. The CDR3 DNA reads as TGCGCCAGCAGCACGGACATGAACACTGAAGCTTTCTTT. Protein sequence: CASSTDMNTEAFF.

This chain joins TRBV11-2 and TRBJ2-2; 7 bases align to TRBD1. CDR3 length equals 14 residues. With V trimmed by 0 bases and J by 8 bases, 3 bases remained unmatched. Germline lookup yields CDR1 SGHAT and CDR2 FQNNGV. In DNA, the CDR3 is TGTGCCAGCAGCTTAGACAGGGGGACGGGGGAGCTGTTTTTT. Its translation: CASSLDRGTGELFF.

The gene calls are TRBV6-6 and TRBJ1-2; the D is unclear. The V end was cut by 7 bases, the J end by 4 bases, with 13 bases between. Germline lookup yields CDR1 MNHNY and CDR2 SVGAGI (reference sequence). The CDR3 sequence is 13 residues long. The CDR3 sequence: CASTPRETYGYTF. Written as DNA, the CDR3 is TGTGCCAGCACCCCCCGCGAAACCTATGGCTACACCTTC.

CDR3 sequence: CASNRGQIDTQYF. CDR3 in DNA: TGTGCCAGCAACAGGGGGCAGATAGATACGCAGTATTTT. The V and J genes are TRBV28 and TRBJ2-3; 9 nucleotides match TRBD1. The J segment lost 5 bases and the V segment lost 7 bases, leaving 4 bases of the junction unmatched. Per germline, CDR1 MDHEN and CDR2 SYDVKM. This CDR3 is 13 amino acids long.